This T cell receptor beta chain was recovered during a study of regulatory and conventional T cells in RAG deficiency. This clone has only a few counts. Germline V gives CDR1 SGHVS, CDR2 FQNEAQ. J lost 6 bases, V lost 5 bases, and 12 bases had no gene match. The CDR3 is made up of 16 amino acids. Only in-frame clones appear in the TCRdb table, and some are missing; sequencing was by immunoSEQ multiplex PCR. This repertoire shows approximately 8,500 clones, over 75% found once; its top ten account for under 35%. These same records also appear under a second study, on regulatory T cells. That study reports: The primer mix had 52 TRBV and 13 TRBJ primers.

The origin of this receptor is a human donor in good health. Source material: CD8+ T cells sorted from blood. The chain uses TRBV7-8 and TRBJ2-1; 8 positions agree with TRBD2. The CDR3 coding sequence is TGTGCCAGCAGCGCCTATACTAGCGGTTTGATCAATGAGCAGTTCTTC. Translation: CASSAYTSGLINEQFF.